This T cell receptor beta chain was profiled in a study of a mutant IDH1 vaccine in newly diagnosed glioma. The CDR3 covers 15 residues. V was clipped by 2 bases and J by 8 bases; unmatched bases: 6. Germline-derived CDR1 and CDR2 are SGDLS and YYNGEE. Only in-frame clones appear in the TCRdb table, and some are missing; sequencing was by immunoSEQ multiplex PCR. This table holds some 90,000 clones, approximately 80% found once. The time point: baseline, week 1 (first vaccination visit). Treatment of the sample: pre-vaccination baseline after standard-of-care therapy. The origin of this receptor is a man aged 35-49 years with glioma. Some clones in this sample may be carry-over from other donors' samples. The J gene is TRBJ2-2, the V gene TRBV9; TRBD2 agrees at 10 bases. The material sequenced was PBMCs, taken from a glioma patient treated with radiotherapy, temozolomide or both. CDR3 coding DNA: TGTGCCAGCAGCGTTGAGCGGGGGGGCTTGGGGGAGCTGTTTTTT. It translates to CASSVERGGLGELFF.